This is a list of T cell receptor beta chains from one sample in a study of PD-1 blockade in classical Hodgkin lymphoma. Some clones are missing from TCRdb's copy, which holds only in-frame ones; the method was immunoSEQ multiplex PCR. The sample has just under 65,000 clones; more than 80% are singletons. The specimen was peripheral blood mononuclear cells (PBMCs), collected before the fourth cycle of nivolumab. The source of these receptors is a human donor with classical Hodgkin lymphoma. CDR3s include the opening cysteine and the closing phenylalanine or tryptophan. A D gene is named only where the DNA matches it firmly. For some rows the clone size is stated as once, few or many, or as a class when expanded; others skip it.

D gene,J gene,V gene,clone size,CDR3 protein,CDR3 DNA
-,TRBJ2-5,TRBV7-6,-,CASRFGQPWGETQYF,TGTGCCAGCAGATTCGGACAGCCCTGGGGAGAGACCCAGTACTTC
TRBD2,TRBJ2-3,TRBV9,once,CASSVGTSGLDTQYF,TGTGCCAGCAGCGTGGGGACTAGCGGGCTAGATACGCAGTATTTT
-,TRBJ2-3,TRBV11-2,-,CASSFLDSTDTQYF,TGTGCCAGCAGCTTTTTGGATAGCACAGATACGCAGTATTTT
-,TRBJ1-1,TRBV9,once,CASSVGANTEAFF,TGTGCCAGCAGCGTAGGGGCGAACACTGAAGCTTTCTTT
-,TRBJ1-1,TRBV9,few,CASSGTQGGGLNEAFF,TGTGCCAGCAGCGGGACCCAGGGAGGGGGATTGAATGAAGCTTTCTTT
-,TRBJ1-4,TRBV6-1,-,CASSGQGRATNEKLFF,TGTGCCAGCAGTGGGCAGGGGCGTGCAACTAATGAAAAACTGTTTTTT
-,TRBJ2-7,TRBV27,-,CASSPIGASYEQYF,TGTGCCAGTTCCCCTATAGGGGCTTCCTACGAGCAGTACTTC
-,TRBJ2-3,TRBV28,-,CASLGPRDTDTQYF,TGTGCCAGCCTCGGCCCCCGGGACACAGATACGCAGTATTTT
-,TRBJ2-1,TRBV5-1,-,CASSLRGRSLDEQFF,TGCGCCAGCAGCTTGCGGGGCCGGTCTCTGGATGAGCAGTTCTTC
-,TRBJ2-7,TRBV5-1,-,CASSLTQVGYEQYF,TGCGCCAGCAGCTTGACCCAGGTGGGCTACGAGCAGTACTTC
-,TRBJ2-7,TRBV7-9,-,CASSSYTGKTYEQYF,TGTGCCAGCAGCTCATACACTGGGAAGACCTACGAGCAGTACTTC
TRBD2,TRBJ2-3,TRBV19,-,CASSIVFLAGMPDTQYF,TGTGCCAGTAGTATCGTTTTCCTAGCGGGAATGCCAGATACGCAGTATTTT
TRBD1,TRBJ1-1,TRBV5-4,-,CASSRDRDTEAFF,TGTGCCAGCAGCCGGGACAGGGACACTGAAGCTTTCTTT
-,TRBJ2-4,TRBV4-2,-,CASSQERMLAKNIQYF,TGTGCCAGCAGCCAAGAGCGGATGTTAGCCAAAAACATTCAGTACTTC
-,TRBJ1-6,TRBV28,-,CASTWLTNSPLHF,TGTGCCAGCACCTGGCTCACCAATTCACCCCTCCACTTT
-,TRBJ1-5,TRBV7-9,-,CASSLGIGVQPQHF,TGTGCCAGCAGCTTAGGCATTGGTGTTCAGCCCCAGCATTTT
TRBD1,TRBJ2-7,TRBV11-2,-,CASSWGTGDFYEQYF,TGTGCCAGCAGCTGGGGGACAGGGGATTTCTACGAGCAGTACTTC
-,TRBJ1-6,TRBV7-6,-,CASSSGGQNSPLHF,TGTGCCAGCAGCTCGGGGGGCCAGAATTCACCCCTCCACTTT
-,TRBJ2-2,TRBV2,-,CASSEGGITGELFF,TGTGCCAGCAGTGAAGGGGGGATCACCGGGGAGCTGTTTTTT
TRBD1,TRBJ2-5,TRBV18,-,CASSPPATGNMETQYF,TGTGCCAGCTCCCCGCCCGCGACAGGGAATATGGAGACCCAGTACTTC
-,TRBJ1-2,TRBV28,-,CASSPRGQRPYGYTF,TGTGCCAGCAGTCCAAGGGGTCAGCGACCCTATGGCTACACCTTC
-,TRBJ1-2,TRBV5-6,-,CASSEGRTLNYGYTF,TGTGCCAGCAGCGAGGGACGGACTCTTAACTATGGCTACACCTTC
TRBD2,TRBJ2-3,TRBV10-3,-,CAISPGAPGLAGTLEGDTQYF,TGTGCCATCAGCCCAGGGGCCCCGGGACTAGCGGGTACCTTAGAAGGAGATACGCAGTATTTT
-,TRBJ2-3,TRBV10-3,-,CAISESTASTDTQYF,TGTGCCATCAGTGAGTCGACGGCTAGCACAGATACGCAGTATTTT
TRBD2,TRBJ2-1,TRBV6-6,-,CASSYGTSGSNEQFF,TGTGCCAGCAGTTACGGGACTAGCGGGAGCAATGAGCAGTTCTTC
-,TRBJ1-6,TRBV2,-,CASSEDHSYNSPLHF,TGTGCCAGCAGTGAAGACCACTCCTATAATTCACCCCTCCACTTT
TRBD1,TRBJ2-7,TRBV29-1,once,CSVERDREGYEQYF,TGCAGCGTTGAACGGGACAGGGAGGGCTACGAGCAGTACTTC
TRBD1,TRBJ2-7,TRBV27,-,CASSQSPTGVPYEQYF,TGTGCCAGCAGTCAATCCCCGACAGGGGTACCGTACGAGCAGTACTTC
TRBD1,TRBJ2-7,TRBV15,-,CATSRETGFGAKQYF,TGTGCCACCAGCAGAGAGACAGGGTTCGGCGCAAAACAGTACTTC